One and the same sample provided the 10 T cell receptor beta chains below, sequenced in a study of blood T cell repertoires in COVID-19. The table came from immunoSEQ multiplex PCR; TCRdb's copy has only in-frame clones and leaves some out. The sample holds a few hundred thousand clones, around 89% seen once. The sequenced sample was peripheral blood. Source of these receptors: a woman aged 25-40 years with COVID-19, enrolled during active disease.

The rearrangement joins TRBV28 to TRBJ2-7; no clear D gene. Germline loops: CDR1 MDHEN, CDR2 SYDVKM. The CDR3 is made up of 13 amino acids. V gave up 4 bases and J gave up 3 bases, with 10 bases separating them. The CDR3 sequence is CASSSPRYYEQYV. The CDR3 nucleotides read TGTGCCAGCAGTTCCCCCCGTTACTACGAGCAGTACGTC.

The gene calls are TRBV7-9 and TRBJ1-1, with D tentatively TRBD1 (5 bases). Germline-derived CDR1 and CDR2 are SEHNR and FQNEAQ (reference sequence). With 5 bases removed from V and 5 bases from J, the gap between germline ends came to 12 bases. This CDR3 contains 13 residues. CDR3 protein: CASSPPGRTEAFF. The CDR3 DNA reads TGTGCCAGCAGCCCACCAGGGCGGACTGAAGCTTTCTTT. Together with reference TRBV7-9 and TRBJ1-1, the CDR3 gives the full variable domain: DTGVSQNPRHKITKRGQNVTFRCDPISEHNRLYWYRQTLGQGPEFLTYFQNEAQLEKSRLLSDRFSAERPKGSFSTLEIQRTEQGDSAMYLCASSPPGRTEAFFGQGTRLTVV.

This chain uses TRBV5-6 with TRBJ2-7; D is ambiguous. V gave up 0 bases and J gave up 6 bases, with 10 bases separating them. This CDR3 is built from 13 residues. Germline values: CDR1 SGHDT, CDR2 YYEEEE. CDR3 residues: CASSLGVLGEQYV. CDR3 sequence (DNA): TGTGCCAGCAGCTTGGGTGTCCTCGGCGAGCAGTACGTC.

The rearrangement joins TRBV6-1 to TRBJ2-3; D not resolved. V was shortened by 0 bases and J by 1 base, with 14 bases between the two germline ends. CDR1 and CDR2 (germline): MNHNS, SASEGT. The CDR3 is 17 residues long. CDR3 amino acids: CASSEAASLGGTDTQYF. As DNA, the CDR3 is TGTGCCAGCAGTGAAGCCGCGTCTCTTGGTGGCACAGATACGCAGTATTTT.

This clone appeared once. V usage is TRBV18 and J usage is TRBJ1-6; 10 bases are shared with TRBD1. Trimming removed 6 bases from V and 9 bases from J; junction bases left unmatched: 8. Germline values: CDR1 KGHSH, CDR2 LQKENI. The CDR3 spans 15 residues. The CDR3 protein is CASSPTGTGVSPLHF. The DNA of the CDR3 is TGTGCCAGCTCCCCCACCGGGACAGGGGTTTCACCCCTCCACTTT. Full variable domain (remainder filled in from reference TRBV18 and TRBJ1-6): NAGVMQNPRHLVRRRGQEARLRCSPMKGHSHVYWYRQLPEEGLKFMVYLQKENIIDESGMPKERFSAEFPKEGPSILRIQQVVRGDSAAYFCASSPTGTGVSPLHFGNGTRLTVT.

The chain links TRBV7-2 to TRBJ2-3; no clear D. Germline loops: CDR1 SGHTA, CDR2 FQGNSA. Trimming stripped 5 bases from V and 8 bases from J, with 14 bases between. This CDR3 contains 13 residues. CDR3 DNA: TGTGCCAGCAGCGGCACCAGCGTGGGTACGCAGTATTTT. Translating it yields CASSGTSVGTQYF.

The rearrangement joins TRBV6-5 to TRBJ1-5; 9 nucleotides match TRBD1. The V and J ends lost 6 bases and 6 bases, in that order; junction bases with no gene match: 6. The CDR3 covers 14 residues. Per the germline V gene, CDR1 is MNHEY and CDR2 is SVGAGI. The CDR3 loop reads CASSDRQGGQPQHF. CDR3 nucleotides: TGTGCCAGCAGCGATCGACAGGGGGGTCAGCCCCAGCATTTT.

V is TRBV2 and J is TRBJ1-1; TRBD1 might be the D (6 bases). The CDR3 totals 13 residues. From germline, CDR1 is SNHLY and CDR2 FYNNEI. V was cut by 10 bases and J by 9 bases, with 21 bases left in between. CDR3 amino acids: CAIQGKLQTQAFF. The CDR3 bases are TGTGCCATCCAGGGGAAGCTCCAGACCCAAGCTTTCTTT. Full variable domain (remainder filled in from reference TRBV2 and TRBJ1-1): EPEVTQTPSHQVTQMGQEVILRCVPISNHLYFYWYRQILGQKVEFLVSFYNNEISEKSEIFDDQFSVERPDGSNFTLKIRSTKLEDSAMYFCAIQGKLQTQAFFGQGTRLTVV.

The chain recombines TRBV9 with TRBJ2-7; TRBD2 agrees at 14 bases. V shed 4 bases, J shed 1 base, and the junction held 10 bases outside the gene matches. The CDR3 has 18 residues. CDR1 and CDR2 from the germline V gene are SGDLS and YYNGEE. The CDR3 protein is CASSTRPGTSGSSYEQYV. DNA of the CDR3: TGTGCCAGCAGCACGCGCCCGGGGACTAGCGGGAGTTCCTACGAGCAGTACGTC.

V gene TRBV10-3 combines with J gene TRBJ2-7; D unclear. The CDR3 runs to 13 residues. Trimming shortened V by 2 bases and J by 0 bases, and 5 bases separated the two germline ends. CDR1 and CDR2 from the germline V gene are ENHRY and SYGVKD. The CDR3 sequence: CAISELYSYEQYV. The CDR3 DNA reads as TGTGCCATCAGTGAGCTATACTCCTACGAGCAGTACGTC.